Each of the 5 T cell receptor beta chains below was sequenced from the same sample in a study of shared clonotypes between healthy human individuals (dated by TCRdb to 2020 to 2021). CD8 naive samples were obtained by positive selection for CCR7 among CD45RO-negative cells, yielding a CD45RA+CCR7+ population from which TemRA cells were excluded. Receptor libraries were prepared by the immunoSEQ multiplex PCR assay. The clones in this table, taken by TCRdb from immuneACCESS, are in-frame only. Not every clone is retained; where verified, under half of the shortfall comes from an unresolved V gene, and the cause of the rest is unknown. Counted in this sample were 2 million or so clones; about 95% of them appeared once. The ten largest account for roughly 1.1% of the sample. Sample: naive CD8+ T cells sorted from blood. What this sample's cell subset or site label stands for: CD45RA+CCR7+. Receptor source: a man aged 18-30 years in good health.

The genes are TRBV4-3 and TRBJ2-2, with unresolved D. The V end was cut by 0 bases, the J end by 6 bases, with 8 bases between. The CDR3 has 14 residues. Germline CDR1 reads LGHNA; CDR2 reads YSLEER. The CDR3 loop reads CASSQDRESGELFF. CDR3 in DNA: TGCGCCAGCAGCCAAGATCGCGAATCCGGGGAGCTGTTTTTT.

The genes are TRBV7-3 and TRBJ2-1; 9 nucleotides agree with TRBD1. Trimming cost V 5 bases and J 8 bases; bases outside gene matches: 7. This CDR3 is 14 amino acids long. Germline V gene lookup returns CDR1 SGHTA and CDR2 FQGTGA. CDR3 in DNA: TGTGCCAGCAGCCTAGGACAGGGGATCGATGAGCAGTTCTTC. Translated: CASSLGQGIDEQFF.

The CDR3 bases are TGTGCCTGGGGCGGAGACATCCTTCCCTACGAGCAGTACTTC. It yields the protein CAWGGDILPYEQYF. The V gene is TRBV30, the J gene TRBJ2-7; D unclear. This CDR3 comprises 14 residues. Trimming pared 5 bases from V and 2 bases from J, leaving 16 bases between. Per the germline V gene, CDR1 is GTSNPN and CDR2 is SVGIG (reference sequence).

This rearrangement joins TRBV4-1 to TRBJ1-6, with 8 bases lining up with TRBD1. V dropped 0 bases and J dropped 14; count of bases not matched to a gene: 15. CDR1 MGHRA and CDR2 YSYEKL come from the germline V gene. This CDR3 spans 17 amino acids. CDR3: CASSQEAPGQGALSLHF. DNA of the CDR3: TGCGCCAGCAGCCAAGAGGCCCCCGGGCAGGGGGCCCTATCCCTCCACTTT.

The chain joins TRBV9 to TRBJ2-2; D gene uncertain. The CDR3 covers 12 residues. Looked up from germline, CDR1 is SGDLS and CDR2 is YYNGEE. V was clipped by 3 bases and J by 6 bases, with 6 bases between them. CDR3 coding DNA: TGTGCCAGCAGCGGGTTCTCCGGGGAGCTGTTTTTT. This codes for CASSGFSGELFF.